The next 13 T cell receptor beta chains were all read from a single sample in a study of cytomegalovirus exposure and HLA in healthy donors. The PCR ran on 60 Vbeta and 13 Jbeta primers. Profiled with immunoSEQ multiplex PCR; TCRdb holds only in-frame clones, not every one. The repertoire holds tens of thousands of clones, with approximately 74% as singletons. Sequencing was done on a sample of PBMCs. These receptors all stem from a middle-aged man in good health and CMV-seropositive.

The CDR3 DNA sequence: TGTGCCAGCAGCCCGGGACATCCCTACCAGAACTATGGCTACACCTTC. Encoded protein: CASSPGHPYQNYGYTF. The rearrangement joins TRBV5-6 to TRBJ1-2, with a weak D call TRBD1 (6 bases). The CDR3 has 16 amino acids. Trimming took off 4 bases at V and 2 bases at J, with 18 bases between the two ends. Germline V gives CDR1 SGHDT, CDR2 YYEEEE.

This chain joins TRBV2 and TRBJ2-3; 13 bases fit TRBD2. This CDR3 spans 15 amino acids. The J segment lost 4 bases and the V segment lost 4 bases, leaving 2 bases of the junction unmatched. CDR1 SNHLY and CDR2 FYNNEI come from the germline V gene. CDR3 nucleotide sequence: TGTGCCAGCAGTGTGACTAGCGGGAGGTCAGATACGCAGTATTTT. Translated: CASSVTSGRSDTQYF.

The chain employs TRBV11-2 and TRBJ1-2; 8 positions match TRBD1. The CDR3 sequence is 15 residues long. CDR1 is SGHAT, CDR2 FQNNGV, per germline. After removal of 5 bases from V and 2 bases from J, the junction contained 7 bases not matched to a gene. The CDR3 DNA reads TGTGCCAGCAGCCCCCGGACAGGGACGAACTATGGCTACACCTTC. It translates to CASSPRTGTNYGYTF.

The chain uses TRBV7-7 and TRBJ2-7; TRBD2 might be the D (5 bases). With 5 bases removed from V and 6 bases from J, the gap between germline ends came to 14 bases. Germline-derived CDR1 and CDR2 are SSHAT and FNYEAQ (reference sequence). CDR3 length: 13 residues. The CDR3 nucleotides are TGTGCCAGCAGCATTGCCCCTAGCAGCGAGCAGTACTTC. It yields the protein CASSIAPSSEQYF.

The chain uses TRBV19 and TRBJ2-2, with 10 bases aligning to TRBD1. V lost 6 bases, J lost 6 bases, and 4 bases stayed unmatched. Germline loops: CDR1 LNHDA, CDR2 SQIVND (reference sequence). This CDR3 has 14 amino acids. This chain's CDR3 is CASRRDRGPGELFF. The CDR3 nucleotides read TGTGCCAGTAGACGGGACAGGGGACCCGGGGAGCTGTTTTTT.

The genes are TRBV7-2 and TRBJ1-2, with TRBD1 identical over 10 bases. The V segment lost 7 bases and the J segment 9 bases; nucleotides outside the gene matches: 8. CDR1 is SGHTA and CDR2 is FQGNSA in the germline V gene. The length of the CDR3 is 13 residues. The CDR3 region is CASNYDRGRSYTF. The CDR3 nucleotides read TGTGCCAGCAACTATGACAGGGGGCGAAGCTACACCTTC.

Written as DNA, the CDR3 is TGTGCCAGCAGCTCCCCGGGATTAAAAGAGACCCAGTACTTC. This codes for CASSSPGLKETQYF. The genes are TRBV7-9 and TRBJ2-5; possible D gene TRBD2, 5 bases. CDR1 is SEHNR and CDR2 is FQNEAQ in the germline V gene (reference sequence). V was trimmed by 4 bases and J by 3 bases, leaving 12 bases between them. This CDR3 has 14 amino acids.

The CDR3 spells CASSSSGSGNTIYF. The DNA for the CDR3 is TGTGCCAGCAGTTCCAGTGGCTCTGGAAACACCATATATTTT. The rearrangement joins TRBV28 to TRBJ1-3; no clear D gene. Germline V CDR1 and CDR2: MDHEN, SYDVKM. The CDR3 is 14 amino acids. V lost 4 bases and J 0 bases, leaving 7 bases between the germline ends.

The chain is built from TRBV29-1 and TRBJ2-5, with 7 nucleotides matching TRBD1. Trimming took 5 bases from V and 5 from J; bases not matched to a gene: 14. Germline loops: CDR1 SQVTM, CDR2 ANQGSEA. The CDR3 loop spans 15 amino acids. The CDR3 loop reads CSVRGGQLDPETQYF. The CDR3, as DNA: TGCAGCGTTCGAGGGGGACAGTTGGACCCTGAGACCCAGTACTTC.

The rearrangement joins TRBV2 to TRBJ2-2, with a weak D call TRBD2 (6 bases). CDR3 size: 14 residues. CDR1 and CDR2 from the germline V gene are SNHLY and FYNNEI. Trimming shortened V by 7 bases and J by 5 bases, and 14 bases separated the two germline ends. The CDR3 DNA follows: TGTGCCAGCACCGCTATAGCGGCAACCGGGGAGCTGTTTTTT. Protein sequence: CASTAIAATGELFF.

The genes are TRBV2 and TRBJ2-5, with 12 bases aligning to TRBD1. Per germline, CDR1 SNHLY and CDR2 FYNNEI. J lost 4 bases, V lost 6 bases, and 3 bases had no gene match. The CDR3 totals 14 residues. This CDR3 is CASSRDRGPETQYF. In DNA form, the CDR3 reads TGTGCCAGCAGCCGGGACAGGGGGCCAGAGACCCAGTACTTC. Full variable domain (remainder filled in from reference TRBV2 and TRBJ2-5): EPEVTQTPSHQVTQMGQEVILRCVPISNHLYFYWYRQILGQKVEFLVSFYNNEISEKSEIFDDQFSVERPDGSNFTLKIRSTKLEDSAMYFCASSRDRGPETQYFGPGTRLLVL.

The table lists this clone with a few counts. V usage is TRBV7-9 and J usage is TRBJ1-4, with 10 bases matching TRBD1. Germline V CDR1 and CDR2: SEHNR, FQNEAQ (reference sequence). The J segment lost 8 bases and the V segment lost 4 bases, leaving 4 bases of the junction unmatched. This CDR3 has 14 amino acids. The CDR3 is CASSSGQGGEKLFF. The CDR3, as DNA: TGTGCCAGCAGCTCCGGACAGGGGGGGGAAAAACTGTTTTTT.

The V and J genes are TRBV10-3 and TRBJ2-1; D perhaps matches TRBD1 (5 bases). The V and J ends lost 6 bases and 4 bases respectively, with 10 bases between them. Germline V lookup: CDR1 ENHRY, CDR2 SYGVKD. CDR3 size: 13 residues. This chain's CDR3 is CAISSQEYNEQFF. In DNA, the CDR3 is TGTGCCATCAGCTCACAGGAATACAATGAGCAGTTCTTC.